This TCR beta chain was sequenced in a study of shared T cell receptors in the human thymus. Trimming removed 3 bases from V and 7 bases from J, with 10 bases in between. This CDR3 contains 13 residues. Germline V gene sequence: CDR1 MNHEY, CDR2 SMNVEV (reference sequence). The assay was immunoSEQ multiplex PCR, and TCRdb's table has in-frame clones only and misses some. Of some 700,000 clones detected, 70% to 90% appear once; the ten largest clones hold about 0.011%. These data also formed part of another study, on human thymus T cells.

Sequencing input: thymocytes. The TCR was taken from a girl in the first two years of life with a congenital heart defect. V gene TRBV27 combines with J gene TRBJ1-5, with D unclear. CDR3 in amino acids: CASSFRVGQPQHF. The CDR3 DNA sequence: TGTGCCAGCAGTTTCCGGGTCGGCCAGCCCCAGCATTTT.